This T cell receptor beta chain was recorded in a study of monozygotic twins with inflammatory bowel disease. TCRdb processed the 5' RACE reads again and assigns one entry to each CDR3 protein, with no DNA. This sample contains 350,000 to 400,000 distinct CDR3 sequences. CDR3 length: 17 residues. Per germline, CDR1 SGHTA and CDR2 FQGNSA. Total RNA was isolated from whole blood without T cell sorting. Study-wide points: The data did not back a single strong IBD-associated clonotype or signal. Compared with healthy twins, IBD patients shared fewer clonotypes with others, especially with disease activity.

In the case of this clonotype: Its antigen is as yet unknown.

The sequenced sample was blood. This clonotype originated in a human donor with ulcerative colitis or Crohn's disease, or a healthy co-twin of an affected twin (not recorded which). The V and J genes are TRBV7-2 and TRBJ1-5; TCRdb lists TRBD1, though no DNA is available to test this call. CDR3 in amino acids: CASSLEITGRGNQPQHF.